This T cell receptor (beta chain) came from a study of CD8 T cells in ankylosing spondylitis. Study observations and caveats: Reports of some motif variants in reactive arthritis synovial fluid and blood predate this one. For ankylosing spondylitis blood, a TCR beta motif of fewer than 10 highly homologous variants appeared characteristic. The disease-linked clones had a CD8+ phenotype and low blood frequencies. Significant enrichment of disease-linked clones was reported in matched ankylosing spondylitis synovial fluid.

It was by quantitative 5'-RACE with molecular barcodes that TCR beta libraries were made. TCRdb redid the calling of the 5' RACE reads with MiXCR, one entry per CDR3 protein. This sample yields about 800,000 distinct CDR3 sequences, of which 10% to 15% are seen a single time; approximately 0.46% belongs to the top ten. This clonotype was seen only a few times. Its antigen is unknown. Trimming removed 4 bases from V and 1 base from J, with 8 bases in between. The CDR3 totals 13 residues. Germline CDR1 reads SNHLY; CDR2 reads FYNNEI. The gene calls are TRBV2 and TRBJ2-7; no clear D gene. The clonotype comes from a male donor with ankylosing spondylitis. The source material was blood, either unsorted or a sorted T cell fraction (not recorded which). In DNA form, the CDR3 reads TGTGCCAGCAGTGTCATAGGGTCCTACGAGCAGTACTTC. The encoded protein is CASSVIGSYEQYF.